Listed below are T cell receptor beta chains from one sample, sequenced in a study of T cell therapy after organ transplantation. Their cognate antigens are unknown. Generated by immunoSEQ multiplex PCR, the TCRdb table keeps only in-frame clones and is missing some. The sample lists 44,000 or so clones; approximately 94% were seen once. The starting material was CD8+ T cells from blood, obtained before autologous CMV-specific T cell therapy. The receptors were gathered from a human patient who had received a solid organ transplant and had CMV disease. The CDR3 runs from the conserved cysteine through the conserved F or W. The D gene is left open where the match is weak. For some rows the clone size is stated as once, few or many, or as a class when expanded; others skip it.

d_call clone_size j_call v_call cdr3_aa cdr3_nt
TRBD1 . TRBJ2-6 TRBV27 CASTTGGGFPGANILTF TGTGCCAGCACCACAGGGGGCGGGTTCCCTGGGGCCAACATCCTGACTTTC
. . TRBJ2-2 TRBV6-4 CASSVGVTGELFF TGTGCCAGCAGTGTTGGGGTCACCGGGGAGCTGTTTTTT
. . TRBJ1-1 TRBV28 CAYKGGTGNTEAFF TGTGCATACAAGGGGGGGACGGGGAACACTGAAGCTTTCTTT
TRBD1 . TRBJ2-6 TRBV27 CASSSPRDRSFAGANVLTF TGTGCCAGCAGTTCCCCTCGGGACAGGTCGTTTGCCGGTGCCAACGTCCTGACTTTC
. . TRBJ1-2 TRBV7-9 CASRGGPLYGYTF TGTGCCAGCCGAGGGGGGCCCCTCTATGGCTACACCTTC
TRBD2 . TRBJ2-3 TRBV7-3 CASSLIAGGPDTQYF TGTGCCAGCAGCTTAATAGCGGGGGGGCCGGATACGCAGTATTTT
TRBD1 . TRBJ1-3 TRBV6-5 CASSYSGQGSGNTIYF TGTGCCAGCAGTTACTCGGGACAGGGGAGCGGAAACACCATATATTTT
. once TRBJ2-5 TRBV7-8 CASSSPAPGKETQYF TGTGCCAGCAGCTCTCCCGCGCCAGGGAAAGAGACCCAGTACTTC
. . TRBJ1-1 TRBV27 CASSPLLNTEAFF TGTGCCAGCAGTCCCCTTCTGAACACTGAAGCTTTCTTT
TRBD1 . TRBJ2-5 TRBV2 CASSDSGQGQETQYF TGTGCCAGCAGTGATTCCGGACAGGGTCAAGAGACCCAGTACTTC
. . TRBJ2-3 TRBV6-1 CASSERGGRGPDTQYF TGTGCCAGCAGTGAACGGGGTGGGAGAGGCCCAGATACGCAGTATTTT
TRBD2 once TRBJ2-7 TRBV7-9 CASSTLLAGGAYEQYF TGTGCCAGCAGCACCTTACTAGCGGGAGGCGCCTACGAGCAGTACTTC
. . TRBJ2-2 TRBV19 CASSIVRTATGELFF TGTGCCAGTAGTATAGTCAGGACGGCGACCGGGGAGCTGTTTTTT
TRBD2 . TRBJ2-7 TRBV4-1 CASSPRLAGTYEQYF TGCGCCAGCAGCCCGCGACTAGCGGGTACCTACGAGCAGTACTTC
TRBD1 . TRBJ1-2 TRBV5-1 CASSWTGSDYGYTF TGCGCCAGCAGCTGGACAGGGTCGGACTATGGCTACACCTTC
. once TRBJ2-5 TRBV7-9 CASSPHLQRQETQYF TGTGCCAGCAGCCCCCACCTCCAGCGCCAAGAGACCCAGTACTTC
. . TRBJ2-5 TRBV7-9 CASSFGAEGLEGETQYF TGTGCCAGCAGCTTCGGAGCCGAGGGACTCGAGGGAGAGACCCAGTACTTC
TRBD2 . TRBJ2-1 TRBV29-1 CSVPGPSGGSYNEQFF TGCAGCGTTCCCGGCCCAAGCGGGGGCAGCTACAATGAGCAGTTCTTC
. . TRBJ1-5 TRBV4-1 CASSQDWPSSNQPQHF TGCGCCAGCAGCCAAGATTGGCCCAGTAGCAATCAGCCCCAGCATTTT
. . TRBJ2-7 TRBV9 CASSVAPTDSYEQYF TGTGCCAGCAGCGTTGCCCCGACGGACTCCTACGAGCAGTACTTC
TRBD1 . TRBJ1-6 TRBV6-4 CASSDPTGDRVGHSPLHF TGTGCCAGCAGTGACCCGACTGGCGACAGGGTAGGTCATTCACCCCTCCACTTT
. once TRBJ2-7 TRBV6-5 CASSYRETYEQYF TGTGCCAGCAGTTACAGGGAAACCTACGAGCAGTACTTC
. once TRBJ2-1 TRBV4-2 CASSQDTSSYNEQFF TGTGCCAGCAGCCAAGATACAAGCTCCTACAATGAGCAGTTCTTC
. once TRBJ1-5 TRBV19 CASSLRQGNQPQHF TGTGCCAGTAGTCTCCGACAGGGCAATCAGCCCCAGCATTTT
. . TRBJ2-1 TRBV5-6 CASSFSSGSPYNEQFF TGTGCCAGCAGCTTCTCATCGGGTTCCCCCTACAATGAGCAGTTCTTC
. . TRBJ1-2 TRBV15 CATSRGGLGYTF TGTGCCACCAGCAGAGGGGGATTAGGCTACACCTTC
TRBD1 . TRBJ2-7 TRBV6-6 CASSYSEPQGEQYF TGTGCCAGCAGTTACTCGGAACCACAGGGGGAGCAGTACTTC
TRBD2 . TRBJ2-5 TRBV29-1 CSVGASGAPTETQYF TGCAGCGTTGGGGCTAGCGGGGCCCCCACGGAGACCCAGTACTTC
. . TRBJ2-2 TRBV10-3 CASGDINTGELFF TGTGCCAGCGGGGACATCAACACCGGGGAGCTGTTTTTT
. . TRBJ2-7 TRBV27 CASSPPGTYEQYF TGTGCCAGCAGTCCCCCCGGGACCTACGAGCAGTACTTC
. . TRBJ1-1 TRBV23-1 CASRKGERCGEAFF TGCGCCAGCAGGAAGGGGGAAAGGTGTGGTGAAGCTTTCTTT
. . TRBJ2-3 TRBV4-2 CASSQDSREDTQYF TGTGCCAGCAGCCAAGACTCACGGGAAGATACGCAGTATTTT
. . TRBJ2-1 TRBV19 CASSILGGDEQFF TGTGCCAGTAGTATATTAGGAGGGGATGAGCAGTTCTTC
. . TRBJ2-5 TRBV4-1 CASSPPPTGRQETQYF TGCGCCAGCAGCCCCCCCCCAACGGGACGGCAAGAGACCCAGTACTTC
. . TRBJ2-5 TRBV7-2 CASSLDLPGETQYF TGTGCCAGCAGCTTAGATCTCCCAGGGGAGACCCAGTACTTC
TRBD1 . TRBJ2-1 TRBV4-1 CASSQSVITGGNEQFF TGCGCCAGCAGCCAATCGGTAATTACAGGGGGGAATGAGCAGTTCTTC